These 29 T cell receptor beta chains were all obtained from the same sample, sequenced in a study of spatial heterogeneity in lung cancer. Stated time point: sample taken at primary tumor resection. Whole RNA obtained from tumor, nontumor lung or frozen PBMC underwent sequencing without sorting. TCRdb called the 5' RACE reads again in MiXCR, with one record for every CDR3 protein. The sample has 17,000 or so distinct CDR3 sequences, about 21% seen once. Sequenced here: PBMCs, sampled at surgery. The receptors originated from a female donor with early-stage non-small cell lung cancer.

This chain uses TRBV7-8 with TRBJ2-3; 10 bases are a match to TRBD2. The V segment lost 4 bases and the J segment 6 bases; nucleotides outside the gene matches: 16. The CDR3 is made up of 18 amino acids. The V gene's germline CDR1 is SGHVS and CDR2 FQNEAQ. The CDR3 loop reads CASSSSSRGTSVPDTQYF. The DNA for the CDR3 is TGTGCCAGCAGCTCGTCATCGCGAGGGACTAGCGTTCCCGATACGCAGTATTTT.

Sample share makes this clonotype medium-sized. The chain uses TRBV7-9 and TRBJ2-2, with D possibly TRBD1 on 6 matching bases. Germline CDR1 and CDR2: SEHNR and FQNEAQ (reference sequence). This CDR3 region has 15 residues. V was trimmed by 0 bases and J by 5 bases, leaving 10 bases between them. CDR3 coding DNA: TGTGCCAGCAGCTTAGCGGGGGCGAGGACCGGGGAGCTGTTTTTT. It translates to CASSLAGARTGELFF.

The V call is TRBV18, the J call TRBJ2-7; D remains ambiguous. CDR3 length: 15 residues. Looked up from germline, CDR1 is KGHSH and CDR2 is LQKENI. Trimming pared 1 base from V and 5 bases from J, leaving 15 bases between. Here the CDR3 reads CASSPHSEVDDEQYV. CDR3 bases: TGTGCCAGCTCACCACATTCCGAAGTGGACGACGAGCAGTACGTC.

By sample fraction, this clonotype is medium-sized. The chain links TRBV4-1 to TRBJ2-7; D uncertain. Trimming took 3 bases from V and 4 from J, leaving 19 bases between them. Germline-derived CDR1 and CDR2 are MGHRA and YSYEKL. The CDR3 has 16 amino acids. This CDR3 is CASSQDTTGSTYEQYF. Here the CDR3 DNA reads TGCGCCAGCAGCCAGGATACCACCGGGTCAACTTACGAGCAGTACTTC.

This clonotype was counted at least ten times. CDR3 in amino acids: CASSPGGGPSGYTF. The CDR3 bases are TGTGCCAGCAGCCCAGGCGGGGGGCCAAGTGGCTACACCTTC. The gene calls are TRBV14 and TRBJ1-2, with D possibly matching TRBD1 (6 bases). The CDR3 contains 14 residues. CDR1 and CDR2 (germline): SGHDN, FVKESK. Trimming stripped 4 bases from V and 7 bases from J, with 16 bases between.

This clonotype was seen at least ten times. V and J are TRBV7-9 and TRBJ2-7, with 7 bases that match TRBD1. V dropped 5 bases and J dropped 7; count of bases not matched to a gene: 17. This CDR3 has 16 amino acids. The V gene's germline CDR1 is SEHNR and CDR2 FQNEAQ (reference sequence). The DNA of the CDR3 is TGTGCCAGCAGCGGCGACAGGGCCATCCTAAGCAAGGAGCAGTACTTC. This gives the protein CASSGDRAILSKEQYF.

This clonotype was counted many times. The genes are TRBV6-6 and TRBJ1-2, with 10 bases lining up with TRBD1. Germline V gene lookup returns CDR1 MNHNY and CDR2 SVGAGI (reference sequence). The CDR3 sequence is 16 residues long. The V segment lost 6 bases and the J segment 5 bases; nucleotides outside the gene matches: 12. The DNA for the CDR3 is TGTGCCAGCAGACCCGGGACAGGGGCGATGGTTTATGGCTACACCTTC. Translated: CASRPGTGAMVYGYTF.

The gene calls are TRBV7-2 and TRBJ1-1; D is unclear. This CDR3 is 14 amino acids long. The V end lost 5 bases, the J end lost 5 bases, and 15 bases lay between the germline ends. The V gene's germline CDR1 is SGHTA and CDR2 FQGNSA. The CDR3 is CASSKNGRGTEAFF. The DNA of the CDR3 is TGTGCCAGCAGCAAAAACGGGAGAGGGACTGAAGCTTTCTTT.

This clonotype ranks as medium-sized (0.01 to 0.1%). The chain links TRBV27 to TRBJ1-2; D remains unclear. This CDR3 spans 13 amino acids. Per germline, CDR1 MNHEY and CDR2 SMNVEV (reference sequence). Trimming took off 3 bases at V and 4 bases at J, with 9 bases between the two ends. CDR3 residues: CASSFNSAYGYTF. The CDR3 bases are TGTGCCAGCAGTTTCAACAGCGCCTATGGCTACACCTTC.

This clonotype appeared many times. The chain couples TRBV19 to TRBJ2-1; TRBD2 matches at 7 bases. V was clipped by 1 base and J by 7 bases; unmatched bases: 10. The CDR3 is made up of 16 amino acids. Germline V lookup: CDR1 LNHDA, CDR2 SQIVND (reference sequence). The CDR3 nucleotides are TGTGCCAGTAGTATAGGGGGTGTTCCAGCGGGAAATGAGCAGTTCTTC. It specifies CASSIGGVPAGNEQFF.

This clonotype was found a few times. The chain combines TRBV7-3 with TRBJ2-2; D might be TRBD2 (5 bases). The V and J ends lost 1 base and 6 bases respectively, with 12 bases between them. This CDR3 is built from 15 residues. Germline values: CDR1 SGHTA, CDR2 FQGTGA. CDR3 sequence: CASSLIGLPPGELFF. For the CDR3, the DNA is TGTGCCAGCAGCTTAATAGGACTCCCGCCCGGGGAGCTGTTTTTT.

This clonotype was recorded at least ten times. The gene calls are TRBV7-2 and TRBJ1-2; D remains unclear. The germline CDR1 and CDR2 sequences are SGHTA and FQGNSA. V gave up 2 bases and J gave up 6 bases, with 13 bases separating them. There are 14 residues in the CDR3. The CDR3 nucleotides are TGTGCCAGCAGCTTATCGAGCCGGGAGGATGGCTACACCTTC. Translating it yields CASSLSSREDGYTF.

This clonotype appeared many times. The chain carries TRBV6-5 and TRBJ2-3; 7 nucleotides line up with TRBD2. The CDR3 is made up of 22 amino acids. Germline CDR1 MNHEY, CDR2 SVGAGI. Germline trimming cut 4 bases from V and 3 bases from J; bases unmatched to any gene: 28. This CDR3 is CASSLGGGKGNGTSRRTDTQYF. The CDR3 DNA sequence: TGTGCCAGCAGTTTGGGCGGGGGTAAAGGCAACGGCACCTCCCGAAGAACAGATACGCAGTATTTT.

This clonotype has a count of ten or more. V and J are TRBV5-1 and TRBJ1-3; D call uncertain. V was shortened by 5 bases and J by 1 base, with 10 bases between the two germline ends. The CDR3 spans 14 residues. The V gene's germline CDR1 is SGHRS and CDR2 YFSETQ. CDR3 sequence reads: CASSQDGSGNTIYF. CDR3 bases: TGCGCCAGCAGTCAAGACGGTTCTGGAAACACCATATATTTT.

V gene TRBV12-3 or TRBV12-4 combines with J gene TRBJ2-1; D gene ambiguous. The CDR3 is made up of 13 amino acids. The ends were cut back, 9 bases at V and 0 bases at J, with 9 bases in the middle. The CDR3 sequence is CASLGYSYNEQFF. In DNA form, the CDR3 reads TGTGCCAGTCTAGGGTACTCCTACAATGAGCAGTTCTTC.

The V and J genes are TRBV5-1 and TRBJ2-7; D is unresolved. This CDR3 has 14 residues. V dropped 1 base and J dropped 4 bases, with 12 bases sitting between them. Germline V CDR1 and CDR2: SGHRS, YFSETQ. CDR3 sequence (DNA): TGCGCCAGCAGCTTGAACGGCAGATTTTACGAGCAGTACTTC. It specifies CASSLNGRFYEQYF.

In this sample, this clonotype is medium-sized. The chain links TRBV14 to TRBJ1-1; 8 nucleotides align to TRBD1. The CDR3 sequence is 16 residues long. Germline V lookup: CDR1 SGHDN, CDR2 FVKESK. After removal of 3 bases from V and 1 base from J, the junction contained 7 bases not matched to a gene. The CDR3 loop reads CASSHKRTGWNTEAFF. DNA for the CDR3: TGTGCCAGCAGCCACAAAAGGACAGGGTGGAACACTGAAGCTTTCTTT.

This clonotype was seen ten or more times. V and J are TRBV20-1 and TRBJ1-6; perhaps TRBD1 as D (5 bases). Trimming took 3 bases from V and 0 from J, leaving 21 bases between them. Germline V gives CDR1 DFQATT, CDR2 SNEGSKA (reference sequence). This CDR3 contains 19 residues. CDR3 in amino acids: CSASRQPRGRSSYNSPLHF. CDR3 in DNA: TGCAGTGCTAGCCGACAGCCAAGGGGCCGAAGCTCCTATAATTCACCCCTCCACTTT.

This clonotype is medium-sized by share. The genes are TRBV20-1 and TRBJ1-2; D remains ambiguous. Germline V gene sequence: CDR1 DFQATT, CDR2 SNEGSKA (reference sequence). V gave up 0 bases and J gave up 7 bases, with 9 bases separating them. The CDR3 is made up of 12 amino acids. The CDR3 sequence: CSARDRGPGYTF. CDR3 bases: TGCAGTGCTAGAGATAGAGGACCTGGCTACACCTTC.

This clonotype was observed once. The chain has TRBV3-1 and TRBJ2-5; TRBD2 matches at 13 bases. The CDR3 spans 15 residues. The germline V gene has CDR1 LGHDT and CDR2 YNNKEL (reference sequence). The V segment lost 6 bases and the J segment 2 bases; nucleotides outside the gene matches: 3. The CDR3 spells CASSPGLAGQETQYF. DNA of the CDR3: TGTGCCAGCAGTCCGGGACTAGCGGGACAAGAGACCCAGTACTTC.

The CDR3 region is CASRLGGSTDTQYF. The CDR3 DNA sequence: TGTGCCAGCAGACTTGGGGGGAGCACAGATACGCAGTATTTT. The chain joins TRBV28 to TRBJ2-3, with D possibly being TRBD2 (6 bases). The CDR3 has 14 residues. V lost 6 bases and J 0 bases, leaving 10 bases between the germline ends. Germline CDR1 MDHEN, CDR2 SYDVKM.

This clonotype was seen repeatedly, ten times or more. This chain connects TRBV7-2 to TRBJ2-1; the D gene is possibly TRBD2 (5 bases). Deletions cut 3 bases from V and 4 bases from J, with 7 bases between. The CDR3 runs 13 residues. The germline V gene has CDR1 SGHTA and CDR2 FQGNSA. The CDR3 loop is CASSFQRYNEQFF. CDR3 nucleotides: TGTGCCAGCAGCTTTCAGCGGTACAATGAGCAGTTCTTC.

This clonotype was counted ten times or more. The chain couples TRBV5-6 to TRBJ2-2; the D is unclear. Germline CDR1 SGHDT, CDR2 YYEEEE. Trimming left V 0 bases short and J 0 bases short, with 3 bases between. CDR3 length equals 14 residues. CDR3 sequence: CASSLDTNTGELFF. The CDR3 bases are TGTGCCAGCAGCTTGGATACGAACACCGGGGAGCTGTTTTTT.

This clonotype is termed medium-sized. The rearrangement uses TRBV25-1 and TRBJ1-4, with TRBD1 matching over 8 bases. CDR3 length: 16 amino acids. Germline V gene sequence: CDR1 MGHDK, CDR2 SYGVNS. The ends lost 0 bases at V and 3 bases at J; junction bases unmatched: 3. The CDR3 sequence is CASSEYQGAANEKLFF. The CDR3 DNA reads as TGTGCCAGCAGTGAATACCAGGGGGCGGCTAATGAAAAACTGTTTTTT.

This clonotype was counted at least ten times. This chain joins TRBV6-2 or TRBV6-3 and TRBJ2-2; unclear D gene. Germline V gene sequence: CDR1 MNHEY, CDR2 SVGEGT. Trimming stripped 5 bases from V and 4 bases from J, with 11 bases between. This CDR3 has 14 residues. The CDR3 here is CASSRTGRTGELFF. The CDR3 DNA sequence: TGTGCCAGCAGTCGTACTGGCCGCACCGGGGAGCTGTTTTTT.

The chain combines TRBV29-1 with TRBJ2-1; tentative D call: TRBD1 (6 bases). Trimming pared 6 bases from V and 14 bases from J, leaving 20 bases between. There are 12 residues in the CDR3. CDR1 is SQVTM, CDR2 ANQGSEA, per germline. The CDR3 sequence: CSVLTDRFGEFF. The CDR3 DNA is TGCAGCGTCCTGACCGACAGGTTCGGAGAGTTCTTC.

This clonotype appeared many times. The chain links TRBV7-9 to TRBJ2-4; 7 bases line up with TRBD2. V dropped 5 bases and J dropped 1; count of bases not matched to a gene: 5. The CDR3 is 15 amino acids. Germline V lookup: CDR1 SEHNR, CDR2 FQNEAQ (reference sequence). CDR3 loop: CASSPWEGAKNIQYF. DNA of the CDR3: TGTGCCAGCAGCCCCTGGGAGGGCGCCAAAAACATTCAGTACTTC.

This clonotype appeared many times. The chain joins TRBV9 to TRBJ2-7; unclear D gene. Trimming pared 2 bases from V and 3 bases from J, leaving 15 bases between. Per the germline V gene, CDR1 is SGDLS and CDR2 is YYNGEE. CDR3 length: 15 amino acids. Here the CDR3 reads CASSVTPKTIYEQYF. The CDR3, as DNA: TGTGCCAGCAGCGTTACTCCTAAAACGATCTACGAGCAGTACTTC. Together with reference TRBV9 and TRBJ2-7, the CDR3 gives the full variable domain: DSGVTQTPKHLITATGQRVTLRCSPRSGDLSVYWYQQSLDQGLQFLIQYYNGEERAKGNILERFSAQQFPDLHSELNLSSLELGDSALYFCASSVTPKTIYEQYFGPGTRLTVT.

This clonotype has ten or more counts. The rearrangement uses TRBV18 and TRBJ2-5; D is undetermined. The length of the CDR3 is 13 residues. Deletions cut 6 bases from V and 1 base from J, with 9 bases between. CDR1 KGHSH and CDR2 LQKENI come from the germline V gene. The CDR3 reads CASSPRTQETQYF. The CDR3 bases are TGTGCCAGCTCCCCTAGAACCCAAGAGACCCAGTACTTC.